The next 28 T cell receptor beta chains were all read from a single sample in a study of Ad26.COV2.S vaccination and SARS-CoV-2 variants. Method: immunoSEQ multiplex PCR; TCRdb's copy keeps in-frame clones and lacks some. The repertoire holds roughly 680,000 clones, with more than 70% as singletons. Treatment defined: roughly 18 received Ad26.COV2.S at low or high dose, single or two shots; about 5 received placebo; per-sample allocation not given. Sample collection was performed on day 63 after the first vaccine or placebo injection. The sample here was peripheral blood, taken in a trial of Ad26.COV2.S vaccine versus placebo. These receptors all come from a person aged 18-60 years who received the Ad26.COV2.S COVID-19 vaccine or a placebo.

This clone has a single count. Other nucleotide sequences from this sample produce the same CDR3. The V and J genes are TRBV5-4 and TRBJ2-3, with D possibly matching TRBD2 (6 bases). Germline CDR1 reads SGHNT; CDR2 reads YYREEE (reference sequence). The CDR3 spans 13 residues. Trimming took 4 bases from V and 0 from J, leaving 6 bases between them. The CDR3 sequence is CASSLASTDTQYF. DNA of the CDR3: TGTGCCAGCAGCCTAGCGAGCACAGATACGCAGTATTTT. The entire variable domain, with the rest obtained from reference TRBV5-4 and TRBJ2-3, is as follows: ETGVTQSPTHLIKTRGQQVTLRCSSQSGHNTVSWYQQALGQGPQFIFQYYREEENGRGNFPPRFSGLQFPNYSSELNVNALELDDSALYLCASSLASTDTQYFGPGTRLTVL.

The chain couples TRBV6-5 to TRBJ1-4; D might be TRBD1 (5 bases). Germline loops: CDR1 MNHEY, CDR2 SVGAGI. The CDR3 is 13 residues long. V was trimmed by 6 bases and J by 7 bases, leaving 12 bases between them. The CDR3 is CASRPGPPEKLFF. CDR3 in DNA: TGTGCCAGCAGGCCGGGACCCCCTGAAAAACTGTTTTTT.

This clone was seen a single time. A junction end diverges from the germline sequence, so it may reflect a read error. This chain connects TRBV18 to TRBJ2-2; TRBD1 matches 8 bases. Germline CDR1 and CDR2: KGHSH and LQKENI. The CDR3 covers 14 residues. CDR3 loop: CASSLGQGTGGLFF. CDR3 bases: TGTGCCAGCTCACTCGGACAGGGAACCGGGGGGCTGTTTTTT.

The chain employs TRBV7-2 and TRBJ1-4; a possible D gene is TRBD1 (5 bases). The CDR3 extends over 13 amino acids. The ends were cut back, 5 bases at V and 5 bases at J, with 9 bases in the middle. Germline-derived CDR1 and CDR2 are SGHTA and FQGNSA. The CDR3 region has the DNA TGTGCCAGCAGCGGGGCCGCGAATGAAAAACTGTTTTTT. Amino acids: CASSGAANEKLFF. Complete variable domain (other parts from reference TRBV7-2 and TRBJ1-4): GAGVSQSPSNKVTEKGKDVELRCDPISGHTALYWYRQSLGQGLEFLIYFQGNSAPDKSGLPSDRFSAERTGGSVSTLTIQRTQQEDSAVYLCASSGAANEKLFFGSGTQLSVL.

The chain combines TRBV15 with TRBJ1-5; no firm D call. V gave up 3 bases and J gave up 6 bases, with 6 bases separating them. Germline loops: CDR1 LNHNV, CDR2 YYDKDF (reference sequence). The CDR3 length is 12 residues. The CDR3 bases are TGTGCCACCAGCAGTCCAGGTCAGCCCCAGCATTTT. This translates into CATSSPGQPQHF.

This chain's CDR3 is CASSLREIDYGYTF. For the CDR3, the DNA is TGTGCCAGCAGCTTAAGGGAGATCGACTATGGCTACACCTTC. The gene calls are TRBV13 and TRBJ1-2, with no clear D. CDR1 is PRHDT and CDR2 is FYEKMQ in the germline V gene (reference sequence). V was cut by 2 bases and J by 3 bases, with 10 bases left in between. There are 14 residues in the CDR3.

The chain employs TRBV5-1 and TRBJ2-1, with 7 bases lining up with TRBD2. The germline gives CDR1 SGHRS, CDR2 YFSETQ. With 4 bases clipped from V and 6 bases from J, the junction kept 4 bases outside the gene matches. CDR3 length: 13 amino acids. As DNA, the CDR3 is TGCGCCAGCAGCCCGGGACTATCCAATGAGCAGTTCTTC. This codes for CASSPGLSNEQFF.

Points on this clone: Different DNA sequences within this sample yield the same CDR3. The V and J genes are TRBV6-5 and TRBJ2-2; 9 bases agree with TRBD1. The V segment lost 6 bases and the J segment 5 bases; nucleotides outside the gene matches: 1. This CDR3 region has 13 residues. CDR1 and CDR2 from the germline V gene are MNHEY and SVGAGI. The CDR3 loop is CASRGTGTGELFF. The CDR3 nucleotides read TGTGCCAGCAGAGGGACAGGGACCGGGGAGCTGTTTTTT.

The chain joins TRBV24-1 to TRBJ2-1, with D unresolved. The CDR3 spans 15 residues. Germline values: CDR1 KGHDR, CDR2 SFDVKD. V was trimmed by 4 bases and J by 8 bases, leaving 17 bases between them. The CDR3 region is CATSEGRSVWDEQFF. The CDR3, as DNA: TGTGCCACCAGTGAAGGGCGGAGTGTGTGGGATGAGCAGTTCTTC.

The V call is TRBV25-1, the J call TRBJ2-4; 8 bases are shared with TRBD2. V was pared by 4 bases and J by 4 bases, with 3 bases of the junction left unmatched. The CDR3 sequence is 14 residues long. Germline-derived CDR1 and CDR2 are MGHDK and SYGVNS. DNA of the CDR3: TGTGCCAGCAGTGGGGGACTAGGGAAAAACATTCAGTACTTC. This codes for CASSGGLGKNIQYF.

The rearrangement joins TRBV29-1 to TRBJ2-1; either TRBD1 or TRBD2 may supply D (5 bases each). V was clipped by 5 bases and J by 6 bases, with 14 bases between them. The CDR3 runs to 13 residues. Germline CDR1 is SQVTM and CDR2 is ANQGSEA. CDR3 in DNA: TGCAGCGTTTGCCGGACTGGGGGCAATGAGCAGTTCTTC. This sequence encodes CSVCRTGGNEQFF.

J is TRBJ2-3 and V is TRBV27, with TRBD2 as a possible D gene (7 bases). V lost 7 bases to trimming and J lost 3 bases, with 20 bases between them. The CDR3 has 16 residues. CDR1 and CDR2 (germline): MNHEY, SMNVEV (reference sequence). CDR3 amino acids: CASNRKGGSKTDTQYF. In nucleotides, the CDR3 is TGTGCCAGCAACCGGAAGGGGGGGAGCAAGACAGATACGCAGTATTTT.

V is TRBV29-1 and J is TRBJ2-5, with TRBD1 identical over 12 bases. J was trimmed by 5 bases and V by 6 bases; bases with no gene match: 7. This CDR3 comprises 14 residues. CDR1 is SQVTM and CDR2 is ANQGSEA in the germline V gene. CDR3 amino acids: CSVAGTGGSETQYF. Here the CDR3 DNA reads TGCAGCGTCGCCGGGACAGGGGGCTCTGAGACCCAGTACTTC. The full variable domain, rest sourced from reference TRBV29-1 and TRBJ2-5, is SAVISQKPSRDICQRGTSLTIQCQVDSQVTMMFWYRQQPGQSLTLIATANQGSEATYESGFVIDKFPISRPNLTFSTLTVSNMSPEDSSIYLCSVAGTGGSETQYFGPGTRLLVL.

The rearrangement links TRBV13 to TRBJ2-7; possibly TRBD1 for D (5 bases). Looked up from germline, CDR1 is PRHDT and CDR2 is FYEKMQ (reference sequence). This CDR3 is 17 amino acids long. V was trimmed by 0 bases and J by 0 bases, leaving 15 bases between them. The CDR3 here is CASSLGPPRGFSYEQYF. The CDR3 DNA sequence: TGTGCCAGCAGCTTAGGCCCACCAAGGGGATTCTCCTACGAGCAGTACTTC. Supplemented by reference TRBV13 and TRBJ2-7, the full variable domain reads AAGVIQSPRHLIKEKRETATLKCYPIPRHDTVYWYQQGPGQDPQFLISFYEKMQSDKGSIPDRFSAQQFSDYHSELNMSSLELGDSALYFCASSLGPPRGFSYEQYFGPGTRLTVT.

This rearrangement joins TRBV27 to TRBJ2-1; TRBD2 matches at 10 bases. CDR3 length: 17 residues. The germline V gene has CDR1 MNHEY and CDR2 SMNVEV (reference sequence). The J segment lost 6 bases and the V segment lost 2 bases, leaving 10 bases of the junction unmatched. The CDR3 sequence is CASSLVPPSGRLNEQFF. CDR3 coding DNA: TGTGCCAGCAGTTTAGTTCCCCCTAGCGGGAGACTCAATGAGCAGTTCTTC.

The CDR3 DNA reads as TGTGCCAGCAGTGCAGGGGGGGATACGCAGTATTTT. It yields the protein CASSAGGDTQYF. The chain employs TRBV12-3 or TRBV12-4 and TRBJ2-3; a weak D match, TRBD1 (7 bases). The CDR3 runs to 12 residues. Trimming stripped 5 bases from V and 6 bases from J, with 9 bases between.

The CDR3 reads CASSLLGPEETQYF. For the CDR3, the DNA is TGTGCCAGCAGCCTCCTCGGGCCCGAAGAGACCCAGTACTTC. This chain uses TRBV5-6 with TRBJ2-5; D is unresolved. V was shortened by 4 bases and J by 3 bases, with 13 bases between the two germline ends. Germline CDR1 and CDR2: SGHDT and YYEEEE. This CDR3 comprises 14 residues.

The gene calls are TRBV7-9 and TRBJ2-5; D is uncertain. This CDR3 contains 14 residues. The V and J ends lost 0 bases and 3 bases respectively, with 8 bases between them. From germline, CDR1 is SEHNR and CDR2 FQNEAQ (reference sequence). The CDR3 coding sequence is TGTGCCAGCAGCTTAGCTCCTTTGAAAGAGACCCAGTACTTC. Residues: CASSLAPLKETQYF.

The genes are TRBV28 and TRBJ1-6; 10 nucleotides align to TRBD1. V shed 8 bases, J shed 4 bases, and the junction held 2 bases outside the gene matches. CDR1 is MDHEN, CDR2 SYDVKM, per germline. The CDR3 contains 14 residues. Written as DNA, the CDR3 is TGTGCCAGCCGGGGACAGGGGTATAATTCACCCCTCCACTTT. It encodes CASRGQGYNSPLHF.

V is TRBV6-5 and J is TRBJ1-1, with a tentative D call TRBD1 (6 bases). The V and J ends lost 6 bases and 5 bases respectively, with 10 bases between them. CDR3 length equals 12 residues. The V gene's germline CDR1 is MNHEY and CDR2 SVGAGI. CDR3 in amino acids: CASRLGGTEAFF. The CDR3, as DNA: TGTGCCAGCAGGCTAGGGGGGACTGAAGCTTTCTTT.

The rearrangement uses TRBV7-2 and TRBJ2-2, with D tentatively TRBD2 (6 bases). Germline CDR1 reads SGHTA; CDR2 reads FQGNSA. Trimming left V 5 bases short and J 6 bases short, with 13 bases between. This CDR3 is built from 14 residues. The CDR3 here is CASSPRGTAGELFF. The CDR3, as DNA: TGTGCCAGCAGCCCGCGGGGCACTGCCGGGGAGCTGTTTTTT.

CDR3 loop: CASSHSQGVTEAFF. CDR3 sequence (DNA): TGCGCCAGCAGCCACTCACAGGGGGTCACTGAAGCTTTCTTT. This chain connects TRBV4-3 to TRBJ1-1; 8 nucleotides agree with TRBD1. The CDR3 sequence is 14 residues long. From germline, CDR1 is LGHNA and CDR2 YSLEER. With V trimmed by 3 bases and J by 4 bases, 4 bases remained unmatched.

J is TRBJ2-1 and V is TRBV10-3; D tentatively fits TRBD1 or TRBD2 (6 bases each). V was pared by 4 bases and J by 9 bases, with 7 bases between. Germline loops: CDR1 ENHRY, CDR2 SYGVKD. The CDR3 extends over 11 amino acids. The CDR3 spells CAISGGAEQFF. The CDR3 DNA sequence: TGTGCCATCAGTGGGGGGGCTGAGCAGTTCTTC.

V usage is TRBV4-2 and J usage is TRBJ1-4; possible D gene TRBD1, 5 bases. The CDR3 consists of 17 residues. Per germline, CDR1 LGHNA and CDR2 YNFKEQ. With 5 bases removed from V and 5 bases from J, the gap between germline ends came to 21 bases. The CDR3: CASSYGNRQYGNEKLFF. The CDR3 bases are TGTGCCAGCAGCTACGGGAACAGACAGTACGGGAATGAAAAACTGTTTTTT.

This clone has a single count. The CDR3 protein is CATSSRQTGTEAFF. The CDR3 DNA sequence: TGTGCCACCAGCAGCCGACAGACGGGCACTGAAGCTTTCTTT. The chain recombines TRBV15 with TRBJ1-1, with a tentative D call TRBD1 (5 bases). The length of the CDR3 is 14 residues. Germline CDR1 LNHNV, CDR2 YYDKDF (reference sequence). V gave up 3 bases and J gave up 4 bases, with 12 bases separating them. The complete variable domain, with remaining parts taken from reference TRBV15 and TRBJ1-1, reads DAMVIQNPRYQVTQFGKPVTLSCSQTLNHNVMYWYQQKSSQAPKLLFHYYDKDFNNEADTPDNFQSRRPNTSFCFLDIRSPGLGDTAMYLCATSSRQTGTEAFFGQGTRLTVV.

This clone is a singleton in its sample. The genes are TRBV5-1 and TRBJ2-7, with a tentative D call TRBD1 (6 bases). Germline V lookup: CDR1 SGHRS, CDR2 YFSETQ. The CDR3 has 13 residues. V lost 4 bases and J 2 bases, leaving 10 bases between the germline ends. The CDR3 is CASSPDRTYEQYF. CDR3 nucleotide sequence: TGCGCCAGCAGCCCAGACAGGACCTACGAGCAGTACTTC.

As concerns this clone: Other DNA sequences in this sample translate to the same CDR3. This sequence joins TRBV6-5 and TRBJ1-5, with 8 bases identical to TRBD1. The CDR3 totals 14 residues. Germline values: CDR1 MNHEY, CDR2 SVGAGI. V shed 2 bases, J shed 4 bases, and the junction held 1 base outside the gene matches. CDR3 protein: CASSYGQGNQPQHF. The CDR3 DNA is TGTGCCAGCAGTTACGGACAGGGAAATCAGCCCCAGCATTTT.

This rearrangement joins TRBV6-2 or TRBV6-3 to TRBJ2-7; D may be TRBD2 (6 bases). This CDR3 is 13 amino acids long. Germline lookup yields CDR1 MNHEY and CDR2 SVGEGT. V lost 2 bases and J lost 3, with 8 bases in between. CDR3 in DNA: TGTGCCAGCAGTTACCAGGGAGGCTACGAGCAGTACTTC. This gives the protein CASSYQGGYEQYF.